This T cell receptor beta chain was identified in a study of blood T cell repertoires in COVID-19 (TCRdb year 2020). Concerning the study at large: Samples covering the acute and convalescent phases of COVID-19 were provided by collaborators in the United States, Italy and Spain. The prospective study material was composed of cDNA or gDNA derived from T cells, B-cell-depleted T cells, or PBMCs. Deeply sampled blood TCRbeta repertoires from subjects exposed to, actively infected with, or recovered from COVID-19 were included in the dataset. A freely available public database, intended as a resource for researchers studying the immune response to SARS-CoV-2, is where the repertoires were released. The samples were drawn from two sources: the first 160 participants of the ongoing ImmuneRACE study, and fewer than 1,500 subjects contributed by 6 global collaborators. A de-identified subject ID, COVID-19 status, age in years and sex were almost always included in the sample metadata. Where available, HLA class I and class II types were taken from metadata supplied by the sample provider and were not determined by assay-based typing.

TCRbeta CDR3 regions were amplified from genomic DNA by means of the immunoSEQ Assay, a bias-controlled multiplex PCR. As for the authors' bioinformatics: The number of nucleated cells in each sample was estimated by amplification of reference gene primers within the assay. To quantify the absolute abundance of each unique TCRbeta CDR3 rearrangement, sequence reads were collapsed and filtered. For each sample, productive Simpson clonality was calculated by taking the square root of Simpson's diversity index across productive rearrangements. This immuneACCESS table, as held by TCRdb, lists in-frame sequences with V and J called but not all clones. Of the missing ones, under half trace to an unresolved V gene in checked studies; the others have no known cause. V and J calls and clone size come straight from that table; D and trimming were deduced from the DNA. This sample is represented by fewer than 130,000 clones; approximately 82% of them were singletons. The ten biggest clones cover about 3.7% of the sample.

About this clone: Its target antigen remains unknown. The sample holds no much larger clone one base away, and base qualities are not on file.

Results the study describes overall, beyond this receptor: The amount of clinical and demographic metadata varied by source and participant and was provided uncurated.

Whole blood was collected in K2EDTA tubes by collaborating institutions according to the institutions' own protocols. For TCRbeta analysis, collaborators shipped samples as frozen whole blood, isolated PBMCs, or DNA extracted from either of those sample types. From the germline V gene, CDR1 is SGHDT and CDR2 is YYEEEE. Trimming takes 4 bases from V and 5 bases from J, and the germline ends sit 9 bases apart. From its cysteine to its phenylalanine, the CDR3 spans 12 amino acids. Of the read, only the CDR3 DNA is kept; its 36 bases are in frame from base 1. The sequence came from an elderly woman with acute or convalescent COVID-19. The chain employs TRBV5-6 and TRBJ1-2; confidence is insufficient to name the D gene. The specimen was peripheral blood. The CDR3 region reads CASSRVLYGYTF. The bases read TGTGCCAGCAGCCGGGTCCTTTATGGCTACACCTTC.